The rows below give T cell receptor beta chains drawn from one sample of a study of CD4 T cells in relation to SARS-CoV-2 and coronaviruses. This table comes from immunoSEQ multiplex PCR, and its TCRdb copy is limited to in-frame clones, with some not included. This table holds roughly 25,000 clones, over 60% found once. Antigens for these TCRs are unknown. What was sequenced was CD4+ T cells from PBMCs, cultured in vitro. These receptors were obtained from a human donor in good health. Each CDR3 is given with its conserved first and last residue. The D gene is left open where the match is weak. Rows give clone size only sometimes, using once, few, many, or a class for an expanded clone.

>TRBJ2-5|few|-|TRBV5-1
TGCGCCAGCAGCTTGGGTAGCGGCGGGCCACAAGAGACCCAGTACTTC
CASSLGSGGPQETQYF
>TRBJ2-5|-|-|TRBV7-9
TGTGCCAGCAGCCTAGGGGGACCTAGTGCAGAGACCCAGTACTTC
CASSLGGPSAETQYF
>TRBJ2-2|few|TRBD1|TRBV4-3
TGCGCCAGCAGCCAAGATTGGCTAGGGGGCGCAGCGAACACCGGGGAGCTGTTTTTT
CASSQDWLGGAANTGELFF
>TRBJ1-2|-|-|TRBV29-1
TGCAGCGTTCTCGGGGAGGGGGAAAACTATGGCTACACCTTC
CSVLGEGENYGYTF
>TRBJ1-1|-|TRBD1|TRBV6-5
TGTGCCAGCAGACCGGGACAGGGGAAAGCTTTCTTT
CASRPGQGKAFF
>TRBJ1-4|-|-|TRBV16
TGTGCCAGCAGCCAATCGATACAGGGAAATGAAAAACTGTTTTTT
CASSQSIQGNEKLFF
>TRBJ2-3|-|-|TRBV7-9
TGTGCCAGCAGCTTAGAGGCAGGGGGCACAGATACGCAGTATTTT
CASSLEAGGTDTQYF
>TRBJ1-1|-|-|TRBV30
TGTGCCTGGAGTCCCCAAGCAGCCTTCAACACTGAAGCTTTCTTT
CAWSPQAAFNTEAFF
>TRBJ1-6|-|-|TRBV19
TGTGCCAGTAGCGTAGAAAGGGGGGCCGGATATAATTCACCCCTCCACTTT
CASSVERGAGYNSPLHF
>TRBJ2-7|-|-|TRBV5-1
TGCGCCAGCAGCTTGGAGGTCGGCGAGCAGTACTTC
CASSLEVGEQYF
>TRBJ2-3|-|-|TRBV7-9
TGTGCCAGCAGCCTGCGACCTAGTCACACAGATACGCAGTATTTT
CASSLRPSHTDTQYF
>TRBJ1-1|-|-|TRBV6-5
TGTGCCAGCAGCTACGAGCCCGGGGACAACACTGAAGCTTTCTTT
CASSYEPGDNTEAFF
>TRBJ2-3|once|-|TRBV9
TGTGCCAGCAGCGTCTCCCGCCCAGTCACTGGCACAGATACGCAGTATTTT
CASSVSRPVTGTDTQYF
>TRBJ1-6|-|TRBD1|TRBV19
TGTGCCAGTAGTATCTCAGGGGGGATTAATTCACCCCTCCACTTT
CASSISGGINSPLHF
>TRBJ2-7|-|TRBD1|TRBV19
TGTGCCAGTAGAAATACCGGGACAGGGGGCTCCTACGAGCAGTACTTC
CASRNTGTGGSYEQYF
>TRBJ2-7|-|-|TRBV27
TGTGCCAGCAGTTTATTTGCGGGGGCGGGCAGGGCCTACGAGCAGTACTTC
CASSLFAGAGRAYEQYF
>TRBJ1-1|-|TRBD1|TRBV11-2
TGTGCCAGCAGACCTAATCAGGGGGTTTTTAACACTGAAGCTTTCTTT
CASRPNQGVFNTEAFF
>TRBJ2-2|-|-|TRBV18
TGTGCCAGCTCACCATTGTCGGAGGGAACCGGGGAGCTGTTTTTT
CASSPLSEGTGELFF
>TRBJ2-3|-|TRBD2|TRBV2
TGTGCCAGCGGCCCAAGGACTAGCGAAGATACGCAGTATTTT
CASGPRTSEDTQYF
>TRBJ2-1|-|TRBD2|TRBV11-3
TGTGCCAGCAGCTTAGGGGGCGGGAGTATTGAGCAGTTCTTC
CASSLGGGSIEQFF
>TRBJ2-3|-|TRBD2|TRBV7-2
TGTGCCAGCAGCCTAAGACTAGCGGGTGCTAGCACAGATACGCAGTATTTT
CASSLRLAGASTDTQYF
>TRBJ1-4|-|-|TRBV10-3
TGTGCCATCAGGACCTCGTTGGGTAATGAAAAACTGTTTTTT
CAIRTSLGNEKLFF
>TRBJ1-4|-|-|TRBV6-1
TGTGCCAGCAGTGAAGCGGACAGTTATAATGAAAAACTGTTTTTT
CASSEADSYNEKLFF
>TRBJ1-4|-|-|TRBV5-1
TGCGCCAGCAGCTCATCGACGGATACTAAAAGGAATGAAAAACTGTTTTTT
CASSSSTDTKRNEKLFF
>TRBJ2-1|-|-|TRBV5-1
TGCGCCAGCAGCTCAGGAGCCTACAATGAGCAGTTCTTC
CASSSGAYNEQFF
>TRBJ2-2|-|-|TRBV5-6
TGTGCCAGCAGCTTGGCCTCTACGGGCACCGGGGAGCTGTTTTTT
CASSLASTGTGELFF
>TRBJ1-1|-|-|TRBV5-6
TGTGCCAGCAGCCAAATACAACAGGCCTTCGGAACTGAAGCTTTCTTT
CASSQIQQAFGTEAFF
>TRBJ2-1|-|TRBD2|TRBV9
TGTGCCAGCAGCCAAAGGGGACTAGCGGGAGAAGATGAGCAGTTCTTC
CASSQRGLAGEDEQFF
>TRBJ1-1|-|-|TRBV2
TGTGCCAGCAGTGAGAGGAGGAGTGGGGGGCAGACTGAAGCTTTCTTT
CASSERRSGGQTEAFF
>TRBJ2-7|-|TRBD2|TRBV6-5
TGTGCCAGCAGTTACTCTGAGACTAGCGGGAGCGACGAGCAGTACTTC
CASSYSETSGSDEQYF
>TRBJ2-7|few|-|TRBV4-1
TGCGCCAGCAGCCAAGATGATTGGGTTAGGAAGAACGAGCAGTACTTC
CASSQDDWVRKNEQYF
>TRBJ1-1|few|-|TRBV19
TGTGCCAGTAGTACACAGGGTCGGGTAGCTTTCTTT
CASSTQGRVAFF
>TRBJ2-2|-|-|TRBV7-7
TGTGCTAGCAGCCGAAGACAGTCAGAAAATTATCCGACCGGGGAGCTGTTTTTT
CASSRRQSENYPTGELFF
>TRBJ2-6|-|-|TRBV4-2
TGTGCCAGCAGCCCCGCGGGCGGCGGGGCCAACGTCCTGACTTTC
CASSPAGGGANVLTF
>TRBJ2-1|-|-|TRBV7-2
TGTGCCAGCAGCTTAGCGTTTGAGGGAGGCTCCTACAATGAGCAGTTCTTC
CASSLAFEGGSYNEQFF
>TRBJ2-7|-|-|TRBV9
TGTGCCAGCAGCGCTACACCGGGACACAACTACGAGCAGTACTTC
CASSATPGHNYEQYF
>TRBJ2-1|-|TRBD2|TRBV12-3/TRBV12-4
TGTGCCAGCACCCGGGAGGGGTGGCAGTTCTTC
CASTREGWQFF
>TRBJ1-3|few|-|TRBV30
TGTGCCTGGAGTGTCTTCTTCCCCAGAGAGCCTGGAAACACCATATATTTT
CAWSVFFPREPGNTIYF
>TRBJ1-1|-|-|TRBV9
TGTGCCAGCAGCTTAAGTGACACCAACACTGAAGCTTTCTTT
CASSLSDTNTEAFF
>TRBJ2-5|-|-|TRBV4-3
TGCGCCAGCAGCTATCTCTTGGGGCGGCAAGAGACCCAGTACTTC
CASSYLLGRQETQYF
>TRBJ1-1|-|TRBD1|TRBV5-1
TGCGCCAGCAGCTCCGGGACAGGGCTGAACACTGAAGCTTTCTTT
CASSSGTGLNTEAFF
>TRBJ2-4|-|-|TRBV28
TGTGCCAGCAGTCCGGGGACATCGCTAGGGATTCAGTACTTC
CASSPGTSLGIQYF
>TRBJ1-3|-|-|TRBV5-3
TGTGCCAGAAGCTCGTGGGGCAGCCGCTCTGGAAACACCATATATTTT
CARSSWGSRSGNTIYF
>TRBJ1-2|-|-|TRBV12-3/TRBV12-4
TGTGCCAGCAGTTTGGGGGGCGCGTATGGCTACACCTTC
CASSLGGAYGYTF
>TRBJ1-1|few|-|TRBV7-3
TGTGCCAGCAGCTTTGGTGGCGGTAGGGCGGTCACTGAAGCTTTCTTT
CASSFGGGRAVTEAFF
>TRBJ1-2|-|TRBD1|TRBV18
TGTGCCAGCTCACTAGGGACAGGCGGCAGTCGGGGCTACACCTTC
CASSLGTGGSRGYTF
>TRBJ2-1|-|TRBD2|TRBV7-9
TGTGCCAGCAGCCCCCTCACGGCGGGAGGTGTTCTCAATGAGCAGTTCTTC
CASSPLTAGGVLNEQFF
>TRBJ2-1|-|TRBD2|TRBV7-2
TGTGCCAGCAGCTTAGCTTCCAGCGGGATTGGGAATGAGCAGTTCTTC
CASSLASSGIGNEQFF
>TRBJ2-3|-|TRBD2|TRBV7-9
TGTGCCAGCAGCCCTAGGGAGGGCGCAGATACGCAGTATTTT
CASSPREGADTQYF
>TRBJ1-3|-|TRBD1|TRBV19
TGTGCCAGTAGTCCCCAGGGACAGGGGGCCGCTGGAAACACCATATATTTT
CASSPQGQGAAGNTIYF
>TRBJ2-2|once|-|TRBV27
TGTGCCAGCAGTTCCTCCCGAAGGACTTCGGGGGAGCTGTTTTTT
CASSSSRRTSGELFF
>TRBJ1-5|once|-|TRBV6-5
TGTGCCAGCAGTTACTCGAGAGATCAGCCCCAGCATTTT
CASSYSRDQPQHF
>TRBJ2-7|few|TRBD1|TRBV19
TGTGCCAGTAGTATAGTAGGGGGCCGGTCCTACGAGCAGTACTTC
CASSIVGGRSYEQYF
>TRBJ2-1|once|TRBD2|TRBV11-2
TGTGCCAGCAGCCCGAGGCCGGGACTAGTGGTTTACAATGAGCAGTTCTTC
CASSPRPGLVVYNEQFF
>TRBJ1-4|-|TRBD1|TRBV6-1
TGTGCCAGCAGTGAGGGACAGGGACTAGGATTAAATGAAAAACTGTTTTTT
CASSEGQGLGLNEKLFF
>TRBJ2-5|-|TRBD2|TRBV4-1
TGCGCCAGCAGCCAGGGGGGGTTTAGCGGGAGAAGGGAAGGGACCCAGTACTTC
CASSQGGFSGRREGTQYF